The T cell receptor beta chain described here comes from a study of T-cell memory formation after mild COVID-19. About the study: In these data, TCR clusters were largely donor specific. The study, taken as a whole, reports: Clones that shrank (day 15 to 85) were balanced CD4/CD8, whereas later expanders leaned CD4+. Cross-reactive memory seemingly joined, as some responding clones were found in pre-infection memory.

The TCR alpha and TCR beta cDNA libraries, bearing sample barcodes and UMIs, were generated by 5'RACE using constant-segment primers. TCRdb independently ran MiXCR on the 5' RACE reads; one entry per CDR3 protein. The sample consists of fewer than 350,000 distinct CDR3 sequences, around a sixth of them appearing once. V lost 0 bases and J lost 5, with 12 bases in between. The length of the CDR3 is 15 residues. Germline V gene data show CDR1 as SGDLS and CDR2 as YYNGEE. Of note for this clonotype: Its target is unknown.

This clonotype originated in a man in his late teens or twenties who had mild COVID-19 (a few samples of this study predate the infection). Cell type and time point are not known. The chain employs TRBV9 and TRBJ2-1, with unresolved D. The sequencing sample was made of PBMCs or a T cell subset sorted from them (not recorded which). The CDR3 sequence is CASSVGQLSNNEQFF. CDR3 bases: TGTGCCAGCAGCGTAGGCCAGTTATCCAACAATGAGCAGTTCTTC.